What follows are 27 T cell receptor beta chains derived from one specimen sequenced in a study of blood T cell repertoires in COVID-19. The assay was immunoSEQ multiplex PCR, and TCRdb's table has in-frame clones only and misses some. This sample carries hundreds of thousands of clones, around 90% of them seen once, and the ten largest clones take 0.65% to 0.9%. Sequencing was done on a sample of peripheral blood. These receptors were obtained from a woman in her 30s with acute or convalescent COVID-19.

This clone was found a few times. J is TRBJ2-7 and V is TRBV30; the D gene is possibly TRBD2 (6 bases). CDR1 is GTSNPN, CDR2 SVGIG, per germline (reference sequence). The CDR3 is 12 residues long. V was pared by 5 bases and J by 2 bases, with 10 bases between. The CDR3 DNA follows: TGTGCCTGGGGAGGGTACACCTACGAGCAGTACTTC. Amino acid sequence: CAWGGYTYEQYF.

The V and J genes are TRBV7-9 and TRBJ1-5; D is possibly TRBD1 (6 bases). This CDR3 comprises 14 residues. Germline assignment: CDR1 SEHNR and CDR2 FQNEAQ (reference sequence). Deletions cut 7 bases from V and 2 bases from J, with 12 bases between. CDR3 in amino acids: CASTDQGRNQPQHF. In nucleotides, the CDR3 is TGTGCCAGCACCGATCAGGGGCGCAATCAGCCCCAGCATTTT. The whole variable domain, filled in from reference TRBV7-9 and TRBJ1-5, reads DTGVSQNPRHKITKRGQNVTFRCDPISEHNRLYWYRQTLGQGPEFLTYFQNEAQLEKSRLLSDRFSAERPKGSFSTLEIQRTEQGDSAMYLCASTDQGRNQPQHFGDGTRLSIL.

Of note for this clone: The same CDR3 can be traced to other DNA sequences in this sample. The J gene is TRBJ2-3, the V gene TRBV20-1; no definite D call. Germline CDR1 DFQATT, CDR2 SNEGSKA (reference sequence). The CDR3 is 10 residues long. The germline V and J ends were trimmed by 5 bases and 6 bases, with 6 bases remaining between them. Written as DNA, the CDR3 is TGCAGTGCTCCGTTGGATACGCAGTATTTT. This translates into CSAPLDTQYF.

V gene TRBV27 combines with J gene TRBJ1-5, with TRBD1 matching 11 bases. Germline CDR1 and CDR2: MNHEY and SMNVEV (reference sequence). The CDR3 totals 15 residues. Germline trimming cut 2 bases from V and 3 bases from J; bases unmatched to any gene: 0. CDR3 in amino acids: CASSLGQGANQPQHF. In DNA form, the CDR3 reads TGTGCCAGCAGTTTAGGACAGGGGGCCAATCAGCCCCAGCATTTT.

This chain connects TRBV11-3 to TRBJ2-7; D remains ambiguous. With 4 bases removed from V and 0 bases from J, the gap between germline ends came to 19 bases. CDR3 length equals 17 residues. Germline V gene sequence: CDR1 SGHNT, CDR2 YENEEA. CDR3 DNA: TGTGCCAGCAGCTGGATCATCGGAGTAGCTGACTCCTACGAGCAGTACTTC. It encodes CASSWIIGVADSYEQYF.

The V and J genes are TRBV3-1 (or the pseudogene TRBV3-2) and TRBJ1-2; a possible D gene is TRBD1 (5 bases). Germline CDR1 reads LGHDT; CDR2 reads YNNKEL (reference sequence). This CDR3 is 12 amino acids long. Trimming shortened V by 4 bases and J by 8 bases, and 11 bases separated the two germline ends. For the CDR3, the DNA is TGTGCCAGCAGCCGTGGGGCGCGAGGCTACACCTTC. Protein sequence: CASSRGARGYTF.

The rearrangement uses TRBV28 and TRBJ2-5; 11 nucleotides align to TRBD2. CDR3 size: 16 residues. Trimming removed 2 bases from V and 6 bases from J; junction bases left unmatched: 8. Germline-derived CDR1 and CDR2 are MDHEN and SYDVKM. The DNA for the CDR3 is TGTGCCAGCAGTTTACTCCTAGCGGGAGGATGGAAGACCCAGTACTTC. Protein sequence: CASSLLLAGGWKTQYF.

The rearrangement uses TRBV7-3 and TRBJ2-3, with 9 bases aligning to TRBD2. CDR1 SGHTA and CDR2 FQGTGA come from the germline V gene. CDR3 size: 15 residues. Trimming removed 2 bases from V and 5 bases from J; junction bases left unmatched: 5. This CDR3 is CASSLAGGSIDTQYF. In DNA, the CDR3 is TGTGCCAGCAGCTTAGCGGGAGGGAGTATAGATACGCAGTATTTT. The full variable domain, completed using reference TRBV7-3 and TRBJ2-3, is GAGVSQTPSNKVTEKGKYVELRCDPISGHTALYWYRQSLGQGPEFLIYFQGTGAADDSGLPNDRFFAVRPEGSVSTLKIQRTERGDSAVYLCASSLAGGSIDTQYFGPGTRLTVL.

This clone was recorded once. This sequence joins TRBV11-2 and TRBJ1-2; D gene unclear. V was trimmed by 6 bases and J by 4 bases, leaving 12 bases between them. Germline-derived CDR1 and CDR2 are SGHAT and FQNNGV. This CDR3 region has 13 residues. The CDR3 sequence: CASRGRTVYGYTF. CDR3 sequence (DNA): TGTGCCAGCAGAGGGAGAACAGTCTATGGCTACACCTTC.

This chain uses TRBV28 with TRBJ2-7, with 7 bases identical to TRBD2. CDR3 length equals 14 residues. Germline values: CDR1 MDHEN, CDR2 SYDVKM. V gave up 7 bases and J gave up 3 bases; unmatched junction bases: 9. CDR3 nucleotides: TGTGCCAGCATCCGAGCGGGGATTGGCTACGAGCAGTACTTC. Protein: CASIRAGIGYEQYF.

CDR3 sequence: CASSYRPGQPEKLFF. For the CDR3, the DNA is TGTGCCAGCAGTTACCGACCGGGACAGCCCGAAAAACTGTTTTTT. This rearrangement joins TRBV6-5 to TRBJ1-4; 7 bases match TRBD1. V gave up 2 bases and J gave up 8 bases; unmatched junction bases: 8. The CDR3 spans 15 residues. Germline V gene lookup returns CDR1 MNHEY and CDR2 SVGAGI.

The genes are TRBV7-8 and TRBJ2-7; TRBD1 matches 8 bases. Germline CDR1 is SGHVS and CDR2 is FQNEAQ. V lost 6 bases to trimming and J lost 2 bases; unmatched junction nucleotides: 6. The CDR3 sequence is 14 residues long. CDR3: CASSYMTGAYEQYF. The CDR3 coding sequence is TGTGCCAGCAGTTACATGACAGGGGCCTACGAGCAGTACTTC.

The rearrangement joins TRBV18 to TRBJ2-7; 10 bases agree with TRBD2. This CDR3 is built from 16 residues. Trimming at V came to 3 bases and at J to 1 base, leaving 6 bases not matched to a gene. Germline-derived CDR1 and CDR2 are KGHSH and LQKENI. The CDR3 bases are TGTGCCAGCTCACCCATAATTAGCGGGAGGTCCTACGAGCAGTACTTC. Translated, it gives CASSPIISGRSYEQYF.

V usage is TRBV5-4 and J usage is TRBJ1-6; D remains ambiguous. The CDR3 has 13 residues. Germline CDR1 is SGHNT and CDR2 is YYREEE (reference sequence). The V and J ends lost 3 bases and 9 bases respectively, with 10 bases between them. In nucleotides, the CDR3 is TGTGCCAGCAGCTCGCGGTCCTTTTCACCCCTCCACTTT. It codes for CASSSRSFSPLHF. Full variable domain (rest looked up from reference TRBV5-4 and TRBJ1-6): ETGVTQSPTHLIKTRGQQVTLRCSSQSGHNTVSWYQQALGQGPQFIFQYYREEENGRGNFPPRFSGLQFPNYSSELNVNALELDDSALYLCASSSRSFSPLHFGNGTRLTVT.

The chain has TRBV11-3 and TRBJ2-6; no clear D gene. The V end lost 0 bases, the J end lost 2 bases, and 5 bases lay between the germline ends. The germline gives CDR1 SGHNT, CDR2 YENEEA. This CDR3 spans 15 amino acids. CDR3 DNA sequence: TGTGCCAGCAGCTTAGACAGAACTGGGGCCAACGTCCTGACTTTC. This encodes CASSLDRTGANVLTF.

The chain joins TRBV6-2 or TRBV6-3 to TRBJ2-7; 7 bases line up with TRBD1. The CDR3 totals 15 residues. Germline CDR1 and CDR2: MNHEY and SVGEGT. The V segment lost 6 bases and the J segment 4 bases; nucleotides outside the gene matches: 12. CDR3 loop: CASRPSGQIGYEQYF. DNA of the CDR3: TGTGCCAGCAGACCTTCGGGACAGATCGGATACGAGCAGTACTTC.

V gene TRBV29-1 combines with J gene TRBJ1-5, with D possibly TRBD1 on 5 matching bases. Per germline, CDR1 SQVTM and CDR2 ANQGSEA. Trimming shortened V by 4 bases and J by 6 bases, and 13 bases separated the two germline ends. The CDR3 spans 13 residues. The CDR3 spells CSVGGPGSQPQHF. CDR3 in DNA: TGCAGCGTTGGGGGCCCTGGAAGTCAGCCCCAGCATTTT.

V is TRBV5-1 and J is TRBJ2-1, with D possibly matching TRBD2 (7 bases). With 4 bases removed from V and 0 bases from J, the gap between germline ends came to 14 bases. Looked up from germline, CDR1 is SGHRS and CDR2 is YFSETQ. This CDR3 comprises 16 residues. The CDR3 DNA follows: TGCGCCAGCAGCCCGGAGGGGGGGAGCTCCTACAATGAGCAGTTCTTC. This sequence encodes CASSPEGGSSYNEQFF.

This clone was observed once. The V gene is TRBV6-1, the J gene TRBJ2-3; TRBD2 agrees at 8 bases. This CDR3 spans 18 amino acids. Germline loops: CDR1 MNHNS, CDR2 SASEGT. Trimming removed 3 bases from V and 1 base from J; junction bases left unmatched: 12. CDR3 in amino acids: CASSEPGLGSGGTDTQYF. CDR3 nucleotides: TGTGCCAGCAGTGAGCCGGGACTAGGCTCCGGGGGCACAGATACGCAGTATTTT.

The V and J genes are TRBV7-2 and TRBJ2-5, with 7 bases fitting TRBD2. The J segment lost 7 bases and the V segment lost 8 bases, leaving 7 bases of the junction unmatched. CDR3 size: 12 residues. The germline gives CDR1 SGHTA, CDR2 FQGNSA. The CDR3, as DNA: TGTGCCAGCTCTCGACTAGCCGGGACCCAGTACTTC. The encoded protein is CASSRLAGTQYF.

This chain joins TRBV29-1 and TRBJ1-5; 7 bases are a match to TRBD1. The J segment lost 4 bases and the V segment lost 4 bases, leaving 1 base of the junction unmatched. The CDR3 sequence is 12 residues long. Germline loops: CDR1 SQVTM, CDR2 ANQGSEA. In DNA, the CDR3 is TGCAGCGTTGCGGGACAGAATCAGCCCCAGCATTTT. This translates into CSVAGQNQPQHF.

V gene TRBV30 combines with J gene TRBJ2-7; D unclear. The CDR3 is 14 residues long. Germline V gene lookup returns CDR1 GTSNPN and CDR2 SVGIG (reference sequence). V shed 5 bases and J shed 0 bases, with 14 bases lying between them. The CDR3 loop reads CAWDLRPLSYEQYF. The CDR3 bases are TGTGCCTGGGACCTGAGGCCTCTCTCCTACGAGCAGTACTTC.

CDR3 bases: TGTGCCAGCCCCAATAGCGGTACCTACGAGCAGTACTTC. Translation gives CASPNSGTYEQYF. This chain uses TRBV9 with TRBJ2-7, with D possibly TRBD2 on 6 matching bases. Germline loops: CDR1 SGDLS, CDR2 YYNGEE. Trimming left V 7 bases short and J 2 bases short, with 13 bases between. This CDR3 spans 13 amino acids.

The chain couples TRBV2 to TRBJ2-6, with 7 bases identical to TRBD1. The CDR3 length is 16 residues. The V gene end was trimmed by 4 bases and the J gene end by 1 base; junction bases not matched to a gene: 4. Germline V lookup: CDR1 SNHLY, CDR2 FYNNEI. CDR3 nucleotide sequence: TGTGCCAGCAGTGGACAGGGCTGGTCTGGGGCCAACGTCCTGACTTTC. Its translation: CASSGQGWSGANVLTF.

With regard to this clone: Other nucleotide sequences in the sample specify the same CDR3. The V gene is TRBV5-1, the J gene TRBJ1-2; 7 bases map to TRBD1. This CDR3 is 14 amino acids long. Per germline, CDR1 SGHRS and CDR2 YFSETQ. V was pared by 0 bases and J by 2 bases, with 1 base of the junction left unmatched. CDR3 residues: CASSLGQGNYGYTF. In nucleotides, the CDR3 is TGCGCCAGCAGCTTGGGACAGGGCAACTATGGCTACACCTTC.

The chain has TRBV2 and TRBJ2-1, with 8 bases fitting TRBD2. V was pared by 4 bases and J by 6 bases, with 5 bases of the junction left unmatched. The CDR3 is 14 amino acids. Germline CDR1 and CDR2: SNHLY and FYNNEI. This CDR3 is CASSVELAANEQFF. In DNA form, the CDR3 reads TGTGCCAGCAGTGTAGAACTAGCGGCCAATGAGCAGTTCTTC.

This clone has a single count. This chain uses TRBV25-1 with TRBJ2-3; no clear D gene. Between the trimmed V and J ends, which lost 3 bases and 1 base, there was a span of 5 bases. The CDR3 extends over 13 amino acids. Germline CDR1 MGHDK, CDR2 SYGVNS. Here the CDR3 DNA reads TGTGCCAGCAGTGACGAGGGCACAGATACGCAGTATTTT. Residues: CASSDEGTDTQYF.